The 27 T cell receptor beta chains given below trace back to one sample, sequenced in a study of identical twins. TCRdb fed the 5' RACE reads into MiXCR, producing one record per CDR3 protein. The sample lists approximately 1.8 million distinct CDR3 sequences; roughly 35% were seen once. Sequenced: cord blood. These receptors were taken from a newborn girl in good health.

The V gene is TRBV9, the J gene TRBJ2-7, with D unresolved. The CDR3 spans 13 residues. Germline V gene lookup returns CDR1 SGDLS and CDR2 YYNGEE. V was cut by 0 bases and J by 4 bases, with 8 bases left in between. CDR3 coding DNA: TGTGCCAGCAGCGTAGGGCCGGAATACGAGCAGTACGTC. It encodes CASSVGPEYEQYV.

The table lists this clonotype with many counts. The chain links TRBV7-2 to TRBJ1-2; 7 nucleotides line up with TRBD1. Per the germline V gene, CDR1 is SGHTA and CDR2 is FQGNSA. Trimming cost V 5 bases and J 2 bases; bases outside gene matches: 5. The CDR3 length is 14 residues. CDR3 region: CASSIHRGNYGYTF. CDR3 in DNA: TGTGCCAGCAGCATCCACAGGGGAAACTATGGCTACACCTTC.

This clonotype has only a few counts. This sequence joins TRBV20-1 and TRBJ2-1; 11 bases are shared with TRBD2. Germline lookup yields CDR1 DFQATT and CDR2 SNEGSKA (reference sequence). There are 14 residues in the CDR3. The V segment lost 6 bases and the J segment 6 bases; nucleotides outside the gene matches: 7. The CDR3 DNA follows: TGCAGTGCCCCGACTAGCGGGGTGACCAATGAGCAGTTCTTC. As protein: CSAPTSGVTNEQFF.

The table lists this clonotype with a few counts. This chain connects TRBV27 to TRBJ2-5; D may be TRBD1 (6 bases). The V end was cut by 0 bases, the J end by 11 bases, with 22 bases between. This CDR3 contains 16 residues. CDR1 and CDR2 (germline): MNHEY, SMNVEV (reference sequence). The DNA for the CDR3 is TGTGCCAGCAGTTTATCGATCGGCTCAATCAAGGGGGAGCAGTACTTC. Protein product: CASSLSIGSIKGEQYF.

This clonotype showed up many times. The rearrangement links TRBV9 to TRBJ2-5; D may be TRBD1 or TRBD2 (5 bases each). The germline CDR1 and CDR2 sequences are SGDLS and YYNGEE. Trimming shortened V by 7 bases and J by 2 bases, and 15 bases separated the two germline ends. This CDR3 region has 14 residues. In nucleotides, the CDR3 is TGTGCCAGCTCACCTTGGGACGGGCAAGAGACCCAGTACTTC. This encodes CASSPWDGQETQYF.

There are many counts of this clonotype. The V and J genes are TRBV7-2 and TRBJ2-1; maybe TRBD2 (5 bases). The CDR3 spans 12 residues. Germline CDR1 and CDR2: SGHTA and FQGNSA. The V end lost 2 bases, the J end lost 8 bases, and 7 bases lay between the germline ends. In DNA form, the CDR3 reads TGTGCCAGCAGCTTAAGGCGGGATGAGCAGTTCTTC. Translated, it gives CASSLRRDEQFF. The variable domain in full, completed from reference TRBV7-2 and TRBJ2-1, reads GAGVSQSPSNKVTEKGKDVELRCDPISGHTALYWYRQSLGQGLEFLIYFQGNSAPDKSGLPSDRFSAERTGGSVSTLTIQRTQQEDSAVYLCASSLRRDEQFFGPGTRLTVL.

In nucleotides, the CDR3 is TGTGCCAGCAGGACGGGGGGCAGTGTCACTGAAGCTTTCTTT. Amino acid sequence: CASRTGGSVTEAFF. This chain links TRBV6-1 with TRBJ1-1; TRBD1 is a possible D gene (6 bases). V shed 6 bases and J shed 4 bases, with 15 bases lying between them. The CDR3 is 14 residues long. In germline, CDR1 is MNHNS, CDR2 SASEGT.

In DNA form, the CDR3 reads TGTGCCAGCAGTTCCCCACAGGGGACTAGCGGGTACGGGAGAAGGCAGCAGTACTTC. It is translated as CASSSPQGTSGYGRRQQYF. This chain joins TRBV7-8 and TRBJ2-7; 12 nucleotides align to TRBD2. The V segment lost 6 bases and the J segment 8 bases; nucleotides outside the gene matches: 23. Per germline, CDR1 SGHVS and CDR2 FQNEAQ. This CDR3 is built from 19 residues.

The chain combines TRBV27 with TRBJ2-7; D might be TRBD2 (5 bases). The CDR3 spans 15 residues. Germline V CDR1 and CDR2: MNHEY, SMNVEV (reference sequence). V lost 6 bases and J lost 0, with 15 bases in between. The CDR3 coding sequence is TGTGCCAGCAGCACTAGGCCCCATAGCTCCTACGAGCAGTACTTC. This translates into CASSTRPHSSYEQYF.

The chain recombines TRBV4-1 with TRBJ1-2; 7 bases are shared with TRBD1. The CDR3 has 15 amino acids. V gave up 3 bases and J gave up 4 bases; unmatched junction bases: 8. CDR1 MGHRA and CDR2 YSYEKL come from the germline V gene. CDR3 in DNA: TGCGCCAGCAGCCATCAAGGACAGGAGCGCTATGGCTACACCTTC. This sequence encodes CASSHQGQERYGYTF.

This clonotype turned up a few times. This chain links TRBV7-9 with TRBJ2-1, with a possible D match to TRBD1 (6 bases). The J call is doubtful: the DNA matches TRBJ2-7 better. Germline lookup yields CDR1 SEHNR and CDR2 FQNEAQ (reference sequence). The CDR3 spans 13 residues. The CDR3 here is CASSLDQGQEQYF. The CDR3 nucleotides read TGTGCCAGCAGCTTAGATCAGGGGCAGGAGCAGTACTTC.

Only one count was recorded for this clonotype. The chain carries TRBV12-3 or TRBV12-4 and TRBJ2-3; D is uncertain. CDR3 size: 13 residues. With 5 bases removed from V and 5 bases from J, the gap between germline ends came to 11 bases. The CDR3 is CASSIRMEDTQYF. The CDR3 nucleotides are TGTGCCAGCAGTATCCGCATGGAAGATACGCAGTATTTT.

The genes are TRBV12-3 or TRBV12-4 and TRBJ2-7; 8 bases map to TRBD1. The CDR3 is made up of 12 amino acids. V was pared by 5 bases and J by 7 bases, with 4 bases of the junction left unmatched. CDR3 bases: TGTGCCAGCAGTCAGGGGGCCCGTGAGCAGTACTTC. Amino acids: CASSQGAREQYF.

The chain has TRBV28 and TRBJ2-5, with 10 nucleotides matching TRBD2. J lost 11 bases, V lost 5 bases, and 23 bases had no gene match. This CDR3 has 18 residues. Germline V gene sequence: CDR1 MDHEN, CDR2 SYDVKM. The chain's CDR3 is CASSQSSGSGGYYNEQYF. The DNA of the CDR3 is TGTGCCAGCAGTCAATCTAGCGGGAGTGGGGGCTACTACAATGAGCAGTACTTC.

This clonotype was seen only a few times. The CDR3 loop reads CASSQEVRGEQYF. CDR3 nucleotide sequence: TGCGCCAGCAGCCAAGAAGTTAGGGGCGAGCAGTACTTC. This rearrangement joins TRBV4-1 to TRBJ2-7; a possible D gene is TRBD1 (5 bases). The CDR3 length is 13 residues. The V gene lost 0 bases and the J gene lost 6 bases, with 9 bases spanning the gap. CDR1 and CDR2 (germline): MGHRA, YSYEKL.

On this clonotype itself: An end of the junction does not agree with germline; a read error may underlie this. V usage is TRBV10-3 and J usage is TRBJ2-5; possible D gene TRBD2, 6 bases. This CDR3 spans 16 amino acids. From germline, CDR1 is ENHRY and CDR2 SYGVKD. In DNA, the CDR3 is TGTGCCATCAGTCATCCTAGCGACCACTCCCAAGAGGCCCAGTACTTC. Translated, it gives CAISHPSDHSQEAQYF.

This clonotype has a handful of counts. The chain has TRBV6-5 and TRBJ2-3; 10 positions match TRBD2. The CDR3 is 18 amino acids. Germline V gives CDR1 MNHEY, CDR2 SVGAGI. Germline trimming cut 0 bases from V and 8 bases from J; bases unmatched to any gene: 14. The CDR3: CASSYSTPSSGSFGTQYF. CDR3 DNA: TGTGCCAGCAGTTACTCGACCCCCTCTAGCGGGAGTTTTGGTACGCAGTATTTT.

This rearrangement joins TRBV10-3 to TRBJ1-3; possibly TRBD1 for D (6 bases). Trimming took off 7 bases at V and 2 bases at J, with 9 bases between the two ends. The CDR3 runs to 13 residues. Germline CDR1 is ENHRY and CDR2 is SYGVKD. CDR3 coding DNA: TGTGCCATCACGGGGGCGGCTGGAAACACCATATATTTT. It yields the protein CAITGAAGNTIYF.

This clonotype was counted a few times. The CDR3 DNA reads TGTGCCAGCAGCTGGGTAGACACTGAAGCTTTCTTT. It translates to CASSWVDTEAFF. The rearrangement links TRBV7-2 to TRBJ1-1, with D uncertain. This CDR3 comprises 12 residues. The V end was cut by 4 bases, the J end by 3 bases, with 6 bases between. Germline CDR1 and CDR2: SGHTA and FQGNSA. Supplemented by reference TRBV7-2 and TRBJ1-1, the full variable domain reads GAGVSQSPSNKVTEKGKDVELRCDPISGHTALYWYRQSLGQGLEFLIYFQGNSAPDKSGLPSDRFSAERTGGSVSTLTIQRTQQEDSAVYLCASSWVDTEAFFGQGTRLTVV.

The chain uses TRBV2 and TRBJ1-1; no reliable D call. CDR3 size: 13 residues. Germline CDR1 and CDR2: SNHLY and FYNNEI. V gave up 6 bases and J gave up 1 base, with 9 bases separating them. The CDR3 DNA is TGTGCCAGCAGCGTCATACGGAACACTGAAGCTTTCTTT. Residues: CASSVIRNTEAFF.

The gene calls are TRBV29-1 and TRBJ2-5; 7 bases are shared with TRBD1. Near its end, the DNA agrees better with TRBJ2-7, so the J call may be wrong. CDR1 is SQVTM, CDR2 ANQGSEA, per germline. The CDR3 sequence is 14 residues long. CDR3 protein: CSVEGTRGPYEQYF. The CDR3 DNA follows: TGCAGCGTTGAGGGAACAAGGGGGCCCTACGAGCAGTACTTC.

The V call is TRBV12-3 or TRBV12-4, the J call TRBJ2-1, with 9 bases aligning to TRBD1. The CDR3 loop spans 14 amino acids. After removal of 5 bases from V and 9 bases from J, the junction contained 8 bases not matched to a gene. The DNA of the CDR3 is TGTGCCAGCAGTGCAACAGGGGGCTGGGGTGAGCAGTTCTTC. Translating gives CASSATGGWGEQFF.

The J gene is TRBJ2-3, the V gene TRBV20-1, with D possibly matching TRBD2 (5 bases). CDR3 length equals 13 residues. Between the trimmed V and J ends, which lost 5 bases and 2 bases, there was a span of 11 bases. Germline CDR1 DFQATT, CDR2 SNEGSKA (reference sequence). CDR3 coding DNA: TGCAGTGCTGGAGGACTTATCACAGATACGCAGTATTTT. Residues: CSAGGLITDTQYF.

The CDR3 loop reads CASSQLAGPDTQYF. Written as DNA, the CDR3 is TGCGCCAGCAGCCAACTAGCGGGGCCAGATACGCAGTATTTT. V usage is TRBV4-1 and J usage is TRBJ2-3, with 9 bases fitting TRBD2. CDR1 is MGHRA and CDR2 is YSYEKL in the germline V gene. J lost 4 bases, V lost 2 bases, and 1 base had no gene match. CDR3 size: 14 residues.

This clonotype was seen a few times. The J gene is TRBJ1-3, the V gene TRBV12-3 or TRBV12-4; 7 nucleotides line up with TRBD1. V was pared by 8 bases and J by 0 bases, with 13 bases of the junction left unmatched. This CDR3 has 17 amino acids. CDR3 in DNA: TGTGCCAGCGACCTGAGCGACAGGGTTAGCTCTGGAAACACCATATATTTT. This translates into CASDLSDRVSSGNTIYF.

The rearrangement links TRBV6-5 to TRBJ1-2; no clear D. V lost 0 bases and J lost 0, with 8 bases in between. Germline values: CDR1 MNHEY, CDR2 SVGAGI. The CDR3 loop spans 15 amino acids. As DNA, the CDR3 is TGTGCCAGCAGTTACTCGCGACGGACTAACTATGGCTACACCTTC. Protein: CASSYSRRTNYGYTF.

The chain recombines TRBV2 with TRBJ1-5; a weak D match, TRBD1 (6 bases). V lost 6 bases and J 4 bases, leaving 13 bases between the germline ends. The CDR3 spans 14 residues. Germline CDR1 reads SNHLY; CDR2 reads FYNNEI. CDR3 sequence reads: CASSGDDRNQPQHF. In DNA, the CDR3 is TGTGCCAGCAGCGGGGATGACAGGAATCAGCCCCAGCATTTT.